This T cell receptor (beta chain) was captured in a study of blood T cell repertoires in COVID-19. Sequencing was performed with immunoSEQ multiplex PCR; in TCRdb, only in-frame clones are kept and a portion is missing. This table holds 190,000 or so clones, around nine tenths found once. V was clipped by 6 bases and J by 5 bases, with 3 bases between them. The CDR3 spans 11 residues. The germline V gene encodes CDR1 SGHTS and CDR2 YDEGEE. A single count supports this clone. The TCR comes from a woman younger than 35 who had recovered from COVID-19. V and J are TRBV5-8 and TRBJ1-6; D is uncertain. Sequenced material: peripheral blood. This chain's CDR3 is CASTDNSPLHF. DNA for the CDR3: TGTGCCAGCACCGATAATTCACCCCTCCACTTT.